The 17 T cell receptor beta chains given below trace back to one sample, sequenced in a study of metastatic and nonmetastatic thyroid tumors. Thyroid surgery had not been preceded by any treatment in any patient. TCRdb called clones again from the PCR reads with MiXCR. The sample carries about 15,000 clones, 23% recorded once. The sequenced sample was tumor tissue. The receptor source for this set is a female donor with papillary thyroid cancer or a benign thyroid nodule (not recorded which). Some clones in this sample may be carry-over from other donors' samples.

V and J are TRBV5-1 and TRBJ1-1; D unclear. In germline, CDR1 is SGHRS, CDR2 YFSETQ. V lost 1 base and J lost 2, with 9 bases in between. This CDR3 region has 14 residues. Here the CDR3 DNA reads TGCGCCAGCAGCTTGCGGACGGGTAACACTGAAGCTTTCTTT. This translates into CASSLRTGNTEAFF.

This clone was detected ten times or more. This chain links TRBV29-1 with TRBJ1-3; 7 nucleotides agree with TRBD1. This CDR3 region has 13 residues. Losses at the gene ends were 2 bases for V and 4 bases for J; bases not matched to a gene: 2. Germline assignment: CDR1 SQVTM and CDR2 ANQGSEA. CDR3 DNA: TGCAGCGTTGAAAGGGGGCTAGGAAACACCATATATTTT. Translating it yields CSVERGLGNTIYF. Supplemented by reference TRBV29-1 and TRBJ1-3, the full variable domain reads SAVISQKPSRDICQRGTSLTIQCQVDSQVTMMFWYRQQPGQSLTLIATANQGSEATYESGFVIDKFPISRPNLTFSTLTVSNMSPEDSSIYLCSVERGLGNTIYFGEGSWLTVV.

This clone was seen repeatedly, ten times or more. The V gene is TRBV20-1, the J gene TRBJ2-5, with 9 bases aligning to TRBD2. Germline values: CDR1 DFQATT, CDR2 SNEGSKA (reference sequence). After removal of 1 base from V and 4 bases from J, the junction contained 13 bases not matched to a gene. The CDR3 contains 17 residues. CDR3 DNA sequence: TGCAGTGCTAGAGCCCGAAGATTAGCGGGAGACCGAGAGACCCAGTACTTC. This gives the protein CSARARRLAGDRETQYF.

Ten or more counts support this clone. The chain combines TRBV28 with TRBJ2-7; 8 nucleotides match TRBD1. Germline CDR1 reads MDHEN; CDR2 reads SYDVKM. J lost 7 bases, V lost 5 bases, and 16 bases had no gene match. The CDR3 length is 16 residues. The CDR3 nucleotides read TGTGCCAGCAGTCCACCAACCGGGACAGGTCCTCTTGAGCAGTACTTC. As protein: CASSPPTGTGPLEQYF.

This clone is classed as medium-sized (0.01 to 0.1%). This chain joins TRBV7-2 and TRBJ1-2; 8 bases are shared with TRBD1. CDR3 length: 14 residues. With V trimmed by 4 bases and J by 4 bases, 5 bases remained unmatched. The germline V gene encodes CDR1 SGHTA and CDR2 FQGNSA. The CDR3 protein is CASSSRQGSYGYTF. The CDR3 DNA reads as TGTGCCAGCAGCTCACGACAGGGGAGCTATGGCTACACCTTC.

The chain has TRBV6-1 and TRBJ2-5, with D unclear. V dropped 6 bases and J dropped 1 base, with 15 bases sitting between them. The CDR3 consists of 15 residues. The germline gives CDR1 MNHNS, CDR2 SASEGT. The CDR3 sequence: CASRHWAVAQETQYF. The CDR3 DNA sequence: TGTGCCAGCAGGCACTGGGCGGTGGCCCAAGAGACCCAGTACTTC.

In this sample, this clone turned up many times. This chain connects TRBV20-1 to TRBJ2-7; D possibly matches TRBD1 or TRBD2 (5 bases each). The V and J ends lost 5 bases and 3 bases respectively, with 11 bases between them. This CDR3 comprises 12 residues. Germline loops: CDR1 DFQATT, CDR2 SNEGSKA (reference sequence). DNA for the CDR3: TGCAGTGCTGGGGGAGATAGCTACGAGCAGTACTTC. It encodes CSAGGDSYEQYF.

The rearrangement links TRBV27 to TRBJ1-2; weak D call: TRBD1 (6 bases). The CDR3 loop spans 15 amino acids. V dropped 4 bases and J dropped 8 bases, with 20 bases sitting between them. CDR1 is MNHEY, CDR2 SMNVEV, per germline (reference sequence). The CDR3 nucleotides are TGTGCCAGCAGTTCCAGGGATCAGGGGAGAGGCGGCTACACCTTC. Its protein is CASSSRDQGRGGYTF.

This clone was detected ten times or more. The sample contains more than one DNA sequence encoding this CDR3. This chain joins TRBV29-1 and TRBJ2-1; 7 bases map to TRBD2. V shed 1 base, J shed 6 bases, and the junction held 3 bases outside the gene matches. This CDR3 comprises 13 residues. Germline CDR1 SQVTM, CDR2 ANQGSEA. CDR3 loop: CSVEGLAGNEQFF. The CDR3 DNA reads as TGCAGCGTTGAAGGACTAGCCGGCAATGAGCAGTTCTTC.

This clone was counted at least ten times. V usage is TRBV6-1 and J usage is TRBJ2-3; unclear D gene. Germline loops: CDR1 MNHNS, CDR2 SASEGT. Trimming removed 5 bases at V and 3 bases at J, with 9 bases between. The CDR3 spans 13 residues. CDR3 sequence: CASSSDGTDTQYF. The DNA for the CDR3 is TGTGCCAGCAGTAGTGACGGAACAGATACGCAGTATTTT.

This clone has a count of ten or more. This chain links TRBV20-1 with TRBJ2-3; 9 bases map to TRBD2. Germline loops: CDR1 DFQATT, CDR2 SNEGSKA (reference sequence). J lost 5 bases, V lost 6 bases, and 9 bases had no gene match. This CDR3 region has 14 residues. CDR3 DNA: TGCAGTGCCCCGGGACTAGCTGGGGTAGATACGCAGTATTTT. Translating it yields CSAPGLAGVDTQYF.

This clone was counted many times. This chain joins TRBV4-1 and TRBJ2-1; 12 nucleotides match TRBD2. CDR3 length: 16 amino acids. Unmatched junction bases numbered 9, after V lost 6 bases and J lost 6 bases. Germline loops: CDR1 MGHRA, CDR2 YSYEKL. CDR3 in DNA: TGCGCCAGCAGGCTGGCCCTAGCGGGGGGGGTCAATGAGCAGTTCTTC. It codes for CASRLALAGGVNEQFF.

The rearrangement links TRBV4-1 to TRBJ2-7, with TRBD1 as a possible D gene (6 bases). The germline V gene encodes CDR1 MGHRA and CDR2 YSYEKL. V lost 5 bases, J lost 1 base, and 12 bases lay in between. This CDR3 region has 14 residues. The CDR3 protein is CASSGGQSSYEQYF. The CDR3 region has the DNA TGCGCCAGCAGCGGTGGACAGTCTTCCTACGAGCAGTACTTC.

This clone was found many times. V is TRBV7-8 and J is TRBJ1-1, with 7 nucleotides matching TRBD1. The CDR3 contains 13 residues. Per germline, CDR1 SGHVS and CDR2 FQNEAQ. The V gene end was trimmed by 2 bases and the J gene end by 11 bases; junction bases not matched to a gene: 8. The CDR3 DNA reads TGTGCCAGCAGCTTATCACAGGGGCGGGGGGCTTTCTTT. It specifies CASSLSQGRGAFF.

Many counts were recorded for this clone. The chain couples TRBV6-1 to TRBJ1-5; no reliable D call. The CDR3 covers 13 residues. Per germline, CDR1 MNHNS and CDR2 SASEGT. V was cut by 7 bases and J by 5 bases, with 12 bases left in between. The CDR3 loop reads CASKAENYQPQHF. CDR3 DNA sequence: TGTGCCAGCAAAGCCGAAAACTATCAGCCCCAGCATTTT.

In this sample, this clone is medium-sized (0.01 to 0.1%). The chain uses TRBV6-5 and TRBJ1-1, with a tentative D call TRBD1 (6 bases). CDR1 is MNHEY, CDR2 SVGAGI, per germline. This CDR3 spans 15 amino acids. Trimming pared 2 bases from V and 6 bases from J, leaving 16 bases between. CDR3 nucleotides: TGTGCCAGCAGTTACAACCCGGGGGCGTTCTCTGAAGCTTTCTTT. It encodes CASSYNPGAFSEAFF.

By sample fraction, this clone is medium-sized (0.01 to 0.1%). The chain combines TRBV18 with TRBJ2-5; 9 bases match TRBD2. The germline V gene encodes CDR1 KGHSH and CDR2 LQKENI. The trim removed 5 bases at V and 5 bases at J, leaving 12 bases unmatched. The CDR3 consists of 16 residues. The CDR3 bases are TGTGCCAGCTCAGCGGACGTAGCGGGAGAGGGGGAGACCCAGTACTTC. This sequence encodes CASSADVAGEGETQYF. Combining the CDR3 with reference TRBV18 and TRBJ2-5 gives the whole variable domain NAGVMQNPRHLVRRRGQEARLRCSPMKGHSHVYWYRQLPEEGLKFMVYLQKENIIDESGMPKERFSAEFPKEGPSILRIQQVVRGDSAAYFCASSADVAGEGETQYFGPGTRLLVL.